Each of the 28 T cell receptor beta chains below was sequenced from the same sample in a study of T cell responses to AZD1222 COVID-19 vaccine. Libraries were prepared by immunoSEQ multiplex PCR; TCRdb keeps only in-frame clonotypes and omits some of them. The sample shows 100,000 to 150,000 clones, 84% of them seen only once. Here the sequenced sample was peripheral blood, taken 28 days after the second AZD1222 dose. The origin of the receptors is an adult who received the AZD1222 COVID-19 vaccine.

This chain connects TRBV28 to TRBJ1-5; 8 bases map to TRBD1. The V and J ends lost 2 bases and 7 bases, in that order; junction bases with no gene match: 7. Per germline, CDR1 MDHEN and CDR2 SYDVKM. The CDR3 has 15 residues. CDR3 coding DNA: TGTGCCAGCAGTTTAAGAACAGGGGGAAGGCAGCCCCAGCATTTT. Its translation is CASSLRTGGRQPQHF.

The chain combines TRBV2 with TRBJ1-5, with D possibly being TRBD1 (6 bases). Trimming removed 4 bases from V and 3 bases from J, with 13 bases in between. This CDR3 is built from 15 residues. Germline CDR1 SNHLY, CDR2 FYNNEI. CDR3 coding DNA: TGTGCCAGCAGTGGGCGGGGGCAGAACAATCAGCCCCAGCATTTT. Amino acid sequence: CASSGRGQNNQPQHF.

The V and J genes are TRBV6-5 and TRBJ1-2; TRBD1 aligns across 7 bases. Germline loops: CDR1 MNHEY, CDR2 SVGAGI. This CDR3 spans 13 amino acids. Trimming at V came to 6 bases and at J to 6 bases, leaving 7 bases not matched to a gene. The CDR3 spells CASREDRINGYTF. The CDR3 nucleotides are TGTGCCAGCAGAGAGGACAGGATAAATGGCTACACCTTC.

The gene calls are TRBV6-5 and TRBJ2-1; TRBD2 agrees at 7 bases. Trimming cost V 6 bases and J 6 bases; bases outside gene matches: 8. CDR1 is MNHEY, CDR2 SVGAGI, per germline. CDR3 length equals 14 residues. This CDR3 is CASRETGGGNEQFF. The CDR3 DNA sequence: TGTGCCAGCAGAGAGACTGGGGGGGGCAATGAGCAGTTCTTC.

This rearrangement joins TRBV7-9 to TRBJ2-7, with 12 bases aligning to TRBD1. Germline V gene sequence: CDR1 SEHNR, CDR2 FQNEAQ (reference sequence). V was pared by 5 bases and J by 6 bases, with 5 bases of the junction left unmatched. CDR3 size: 14 residues. The CDR3 DNA reads as TGTGCCAGCAGCCCGGGACAGGGGGCGGTCGAGCAGTACTTC. It translates to CASSPGQGAVEQYF.

This chain joins TRBV3-1 (or the pseudogene TRBV3-2) and TRBJ1-3; the D gene is possibly TRBD1 (5 bases). The length of the CDR3 is 16 residues. Trimming left V 0 bases short and J 3 bases short, with 12 bases between. Germline-derived CDR1 and CDR2 are LGHDT and YNNKEL (reference sequence). CDR3 in amino acids: CASSQEGEVVGNTIYF. As DNA, the CDR3 is TGTGCCAGCAGCCAAGAGGGGGAGGTTGTTGGAAACACCATATATTTT.

This clone was seen just once. This sequence joins TRBV15 and TRBJ1-4, with D perhaps TRBD1 (5 bases). This CDR3 spans 14 amino acids. With 4 bases removed from V and 4 bases from J, the gap between germline ends came to 10 bases. Germline V gene data show CDR1 as LNHNV and CDR2 as YYDKDF (reference sequence). The CDR3 coding sequence is TGTGCCACCAGCACACAGGTGATTAATGAAAAACTGTTTTTT. It is translated as CATSTQVINEKLFF.

This sequence joins TRBV28 and TRBJ2-7; 7 bases align to TRBD1. This CDR3 spans 15 amino acids. V lost 5 bases and J lost 2; bases outside the gene matches: 9. Germline lookup yields CDR1 MDHEN and CDR2 SYDVKM. CDR3 amino acids: CASSTLTGRAYEQYF. CDR3 sequence (DNA): TGTGCCAGCAGTACCTTGACAGGGCGGGCCTACGAGCAGTACTTC.

J is TRBJ2-1 and V is TRBV5-1; 8 nucleotides match TRBD2. Germline V CDR1 and CDR2: SGHRS, YFSETQ. The CDR3 loop spans 16 amino acids. J lost 4 bases, V lost 4 bases, and 10 bases had no gene match. In nucleotides, the CDR3 is TGCGCCAGCAGCGCAAGGAGCGGGGGTAGGTACAATGAGCAGTTCTTC. It codes for CASSARSGGRYNEQFF. Filled out from reference TRBV5-1 and TRBJ2-1, the complete variable domain reads KAGVTQTPRYLIKTRGQQVTLSCSPISGHRSVSWYQQTPGQGLQFLFEYFSETQRNKGNFPGRFSGRQFSNSRSEMNVSTLELGDSALYLCASSARSGGRYNEQFFGPGTRLTVL.

The table lists this clone with a few counts. The chain uses TRBV7-8 and TRBJ2-3; D is uncertain. Trimming took off 5 bases at V and 3 bases at J, with 21 bases between the two ends. CDR3 length equals 17 residues. Germline V gene sequence: CDR1 SGHVS, CDR2 FQNEAQ. Written as DNA, the CDR3 is TGTGCCAGCAGCACAAGGGTTAGGTCCGAAGGTACAGATACGCAGTATTTT. Translated, it gives CASSTRVRSEGTDTQYF.

J is TRBJ1-3 and V is TRBV21-1; whether TRBD1, the table's D call, matches the DNA was not checked. TRBV21-1 is a pseudogene. The CDR3 has 15 amino acids. CDR3 coding DNA: TGTGCCAGCAGCTCCTCGGACAGGAATGGAAACACCATATATTTT. As protein: CASSSSDRNGNTIYF.

CDR3 nucleotides: TGTGCCAGCAGCTTGGGCATCAATCAGCCCCAGCATTTT. It is translated as CASSLGINQPQHF. The rearrangement links TRBV5-8 to TRBJ1-5, with D unclear. Trimming removed 0 bases at V and 3 bases at J, with 4 bases between. The CDR3 contains 13 residues. In germline, CDR1 is SGHTS, CDR2 YDEGEE.

This clone was seen just once. The DNA for the CDR3 is TGCGCCAGCAGCCGGACTAGCGGCCCCCCAGATACGCAGTATTTT. Translating gives CASSRTSGPPDTQYF. The chain links TRBV5-1 to TRBJ2-3; 10 nucleotides agree with TRBD2. Trimming removed 4 bases from V and 4 bases from J; junction bases left unmatched: 6. This CDR3 is 15 amino acids long. Germline CDR1 and CDR2: SGHRS and YFSETQ. The full variable domain, completed using reference TRBV5-1 and TRBJ2-3, is KAGVTQTPRYLIKTRGQQVTLSCSPISGHRSVSWYQQTPGQGLQFLFEYFSETQRNKGNFPGRFSGRQFSNSRSEMNVSTLELGDSALYLCASSRTSGPPDTQYFGPGTRLTVL.

The CDR3 region is CASIRGYSNQPQHF. The DNA of the CDR3 is TGTGCCAGCATAAGGGGTTATAGCAATCAGCCCCAGCATTTT. The rearrangement uses TRBV28 and TRBJ1-5; possibly TRBD1 for D (5 bases). The CDR3 runs 14 residues. Germline CDR1 and CDR2: MDHEN and SYDVKM. Trimming took 7 bases from V and 0 from J, leaving 10 bases between them.

J is TRBJ1-4 and V is TRBV3-1 (or the pseudogene TRBV3-2); perhaps TRBD1 as D (5 bases). The CDR3 is made up of 14 amino acids. Germline V CDR1 and CDR2: LGHDT, YNNKEL (reference sequence). Trimming shortened V by 3 bases and J by 7 bases, and 12 bases separated the two germline ends. CDR3 sequence: CASSQAAGGEKLFF. CDR3 coding DNA: TGTGCCAGCAGCCAGGCCGCGGGGGGTGAAAAACTGTTTTTT.

The V gene is TRBV11-2, the J gene TRBJ2-5; D uncertain. CDR1 and CDR2 from the germline V gene are SGHAT and FQNNGV. CDR3 size: 13 residues. Between the trimmed V and J ends, which lost 4 bases and 7 bases, there was a span of 13 bases. CDR3 loop: CASSSTPPGTQYF. In DNA, the CDR3 is TGTGCCAGCAGCTCTACCCCGCCGGGGACCCAGTACTTC.

The rearrangement uses TRBV6-5 and TRBJ1-4; the D gene is possibly TRBD1 (5 bases). Between the trimmed V and J ends, which lost 5 bases and 7 bases, there was a span of 17 bases. The germline CDR1 and CDR2 sequences are MNHEY and SVGAGI. The CDR3 has 15 amino acids. CDR3 loop: CASSRPGKGTEKLFF. For the CDR3, the DNA is TGTGCCAGCAGTCGACCAGGGAAAGGGACTGAAAAACTGTTTTTT.

The chain is built from TRBV7-3 and TRBJ1-5, with no clear D. CDR3 length: 12 residues. CDR1 is SGHTA, CDR2 FQGTGA, per germline. The V and J ends lost 4 bases and 4 bases respectively, with 5 bases between them. In nucleotides, the CDR3 is TGTGCCAGCAGCTCGCAAAATCAGCCCCAGCATTTT. Translated, it gives CASSSQNQPQHF.

The gene calls are TRBV6-2 or TRBV6-3 and TRBJ2-1; 11 positions match TRBD2. CDR3 size: 16 residues. Germline CDR1 reads MNHEY; CDR2 reads SVGEGT. J lost 6 bases, V lost 5 bases, and 9 bases had no gene match. Written as DNA, the CDR3 is TGTGCCAGCAGTCCCTCACGACTAGCGGGGTCCAATGAGCAGTTCTTC. Its protein product is CASSPSRLAGSNEQFF.

The rearrangement uses TRBV7-9 and TRBJ1-4; possibly TRBD1 for D (6 bases). This CDR3 is built from 15 residues. Germline loops: CDR1 SEHNR, CDR2 FQNEAQ (reference sequence). Deletions cut 5 bases from V and 7 bases from J, with 17 bases between. CDR3 bases: TGTGCCAGCAGCCCGGGGGGGGCAGGAGGTGAAAAACTGTTTTTT. It specifies CASSPGGAGGEKLFF.

The chain joins TRBV28 to TRBJ2-7; D is ambiguous. Germline V gene sequence: CDR1 MDHEN, CDR2 SYDVKM. The CDR3 has 15 residues. V lost 4 bases to trimming and J lost 1 base, with 14 bases between them. CDR3 bases: TGTGCCAGCAGTTCGCCCCGTATCGGTTCCTACGAGCAGTACTTC. Translated, it gives CASSSPRIGSYEQYF. Supplemented by reference TRBV28 and TRBJ2-7, the full variable domain reads DVKVTQSSRYLVKRTGEKVFLECVQDMDHENMFWYRQDPGLGLRLIYFSYDVKMKEKGDIPEGYSVSREKKERFSLILESASTNQTSMYLCASSSPRIGSYEQYFGPGTRLTVT.

J is TRBJ2-7 and V is TRBV3-1 (or the pseudogene TRBV3-2); no firm D call. From germline, CDR1 is LGHDT and CDR2 YNNKEL (reference sequence). Deletions cut 1 base from V and 4 bases from J, with 11 bases between. This CDR3 is 14 amino acids long. The DNA of the CDR3 is TGTGCCAGCAGCCAAGTTGGTGGCGATTACGAGCAGTACTTC. Translation gives CASSQVGGDYEQYF.

The chain employs TRBV10-3 and TRBJ2-2, with D uncertain. The CDR3 length is 12 residues. The V and J ends lost 0 bases and 7 bases respectively, with 3 bases between them. Germline CDR1 and CDR2: ENHRY and SYGVKD. The CDR3 DNA sequence: TGTGCCATCAGTGAGTCGGGCGGGGAGCTGTTTTTT. Its protein is CAISESGGELFF.

The chain has TRBV12-3 or TRBV12-4 and TRBJ1-2; possible D gene TRBD1, 6 bases. Between the trimmed V and J ends, which lost 6 bases and 5 bases, there was a span of 13 bases. The CDR3 spans 13 residues. DNA for the CDR3: TGTGCCAGCAGCTTGACAGGCAAATATGGCTACACCTTC. Translated: CASSLTGKYGYTF.

This chain uses TRBV18 with TRBJ1-4; 8 nucleotides align to TRBD1. This CDR3 has 15 residues. Germline CDR1 KGHSH, CDR2 LQKENI. J gave up 8 bases and V 3 bases, and 8 bases lay outside the gene matches. CDR3 residues: CASSPDRVPIEKLFF. CDR3 nucleotide sequence: TGTGCCAGCTCACCGGACAGGGTCCCCATCGAAAAACTGTTTTTT.

The V gene is TRBV28, the J gene TRBJ2-7, with 9 bases identical to TRBD2. This CDR3 contains 14 residues. The V gene end was trimmed by 4 bases and the J gene end by 3 bases; junction bases not matched to a gene: 4. Germline V gene sequence: CDR1 MDHEN, CDR2 SYDVKM. DNA of the CDR3: TGTGCCAGCAGTTCACGGACTAGCGACTACGAGCAGTACTTC. This gives the protein CASSSRTSDYEQYF.

The chain recombines TRBV28 with TRBJ1-1; D is undetermined. The germline CDR1 and CDR2 sequences are MDHEN and SYDVKM. CDR3 size: 13 residues. V was pared by 2 bases and J by 6 bases, with 10 bases between. DNA for the CDR3: TGTGCCAGCAGTTTACCATCGAGCGCTGAAGCTTTCTTT. Its translation is CASSLPSSAEAFF.

V is TRBV7-9 and J is TRBJ1-5; no reliable D call. There are 14 residues in the CDR3. Germline V gene sequence: CDR1 SEHNR, CDR2 FQNEAQ (reference sequence). V lost 5 bases to trimming and J lost 7 bases, with 15 bases between them. In DNA form, the CDR3 reads TGTGCCAGCAGCCCAAGAGCTGGGTCACAGCCCCAGCATTTT. Protein product: CASSPRAGSQPQHF.